Detailed here is one T cell receptor beta chain. Its antigen is currently unknown. Pooling was applied to second doses at about 4 or about 12 weeks. This record belongs to a study of T cell responses to AZD1222 COVID-19 vaccine. The assay was immunoSEQ multiplex PCR, and TCRdb's table has in-frame clones only and misses some. The sample carries 150,000 to 250,000 clones, approximately 91% recorded once. Study observations and caveats: Spike-specific TCR breadth and depth were elevated following two AZD1222 doses.

The junction had 12 bases not matched to a gene; V was cut back by 10 bases and J by 6 bases. The germline gives CDR1 WNHNN, CDR2 SYGVQD (reference sequence). The CDR3 spans 13 residues. This clonotype originated in an adult who received the AZD1222 COVID-19 vaccine. V and J are TRBV10-1 and TRBJ2-7, with 7 nucleotides matching TRBD2. Sequences were derived from peripheral blood, sampled 28 days after the second AZD1222 dose. In nucleotides, the CDR3 is TGCGCCACCAATCAGGGAGCGGGAAGCGAGCAGTACTTC. This gives the protein CATNQGAGSEQYF.